Following are 8 T cell receptor beta chains from one sample sequenced in a study of early T cells in non-severe SARS-CoV-2 infection. MiXCR was run by TCRdb on the 5' RACE reads, yielding one entry per CDR3 protein. The sample records tens of thousands of distinct CDR3 sequences, under 7.5% being singletons. Sequenced material: whole blood, taken at baseline. The receptors originated from an adult who was a healthcare worker with PCR-confirmed SARS-CoV-2 infection or an uninfected control (not recorded which).

In its sample, this clonotype was seen many times. The junction departs from germline at one end; a sequencing error may be responsible. This chain joins TRBV28 and TRBJ2-7; 7 positions match TRBD1. From germline, CDR1 is MDHEN and CDR2 SYDVKM. There are 14 residues in the CDR3. This CDR3 reads CGSSNRQGTYEQYF. CDR3 coding DNA: TGTGGCAGCAGTAACCGACAGGGTACCTACGAGCAGTACTTC.

The genes are TRBV3-1 and TRBJ2-3, with D uncertain. The germline V and J ends were trimmed by 9 bases and 3 bases, with 16 bases remaining between them. Germline loops: CDR1 LGHDT, CDR2 YNNKEL (reference sequence). The CDR3 length is 14 residues. As DNA, the CDR3 is TGTGCCAGATCCGAGAATTACGGGACAGATACGCAGTATTTT. Translating gives CARSENYGTDTQYF.

V gene TRBV6-5 combines with J gene TRBJ1-5; TRBD1 is a possible D gene (5 bases). Germline CDR1 MNHEY, CDR2 SVGAGI. V was pared by 4 bases and J by 0 bases, with 10 bases between. This CDR3 spans 15 amino acids. CDR3 coding DNA: TGTGCCAGCAGTTGGGGCGGGGGTAGCAATCAGCCCCAGCATTTT. The encoded protein is CASSWGGGSNQPQHF.

This clonotype has a count of ten or more. The gene calls are TRBV6-2 or TRBV6-3 and TRBJ2-1; TRBD2 is a possible D gene (5 bases). Germline-derived CDR1 and CDR2 are MNHEY and SVGEGT. The V end lost 5 bases, the J end lost 8 bases, and 19 bases lay between the germline ends. The CDR3 has 15 residues. The CDR3 bases are TGTGCCAGCAGTCCACGAGCGAGGGCGAGGGATGAGCAGTTCTTC. Translated, it gives CASSPRARARDEQFF.

This clonotype was picked up a small number of times. The CDR3 DNA follows: TGTGCCAGCAGTCGACTAGCGGGATACGAAGAGCAGTACTTC. It encodes CASSRLAGYEEQYF. This chain connects TRBV6-6 to TRBJ2-7; 11 nucleotides agree with TRBD2. Germline CDR1 is MNHNY and CDR2 is SVGAGI (reference sequence). With 5 bases clipped from V and 7 bases from J, the junction kept 7 bases outside the gene matches. CDR3 size: 14 residues.

Ten or more counts support this clonotype. This sequence joins TRBV11-1 and TRBJ2-3; the match to TRBD1 covers 8 bases. The CDR3 has 15 residues. CDR1 is SGHAT, CDR2 FQDESV, per germline (reference sequence). The junction had 10 bases not matched to a gene; V was cut back by 5 bases and J by 6 bases. The CDR3 coding sequence is TGTGCCAGCAGCCGTCGTATCACAGGGGGGGATACGCAGTATTTT. This gives the protein CASSRRITGGDTQYF.

Only a few counts were recorded for this clonotype. The rearrangement joins TRBV20-1 to TRBJ2-7, with 9 bases that match TRBD1. V was pared by 4 bases and J by 0 bases, with 4 bases of the junction left unmatched. The CDR3 runs to 14 residues. Germline CDR1 is DFQATT and CDR2 is SNEGSKA (reference sequence). CDR3 sequence reads: CSATRTGDSYEQYF. CDR3 nucleotides: TGCAGTGCTACCAGGACAGGGGACTCCTACGAGCAGTACTTC.

This clonotype was seen a handful of times. The chain links TRBV11-2 to TRBJ1-5; no clear D gene. Trimming cost V 5 bases and J 5 bases, with 10 bases left between them. Germline values: CDR1 SGHAT, CDR2 FQNNGV. This CDR3 is 13 amino acids long. CDR3 sequence: CASSRTTDQPQHF. CDR3 bases: TGTGCCAGCAGCCGCACTACAGATCAGCCCCAGCATTTT.